The table lists the clone carrying this T cell receptor (beta chain) with a few counts. Its antigen is still unknown. The CDR3 loop spans 12 amino acids. CDR1 and CDR2 (germline): MNHEY, SVGEGT. V gave up 2 bases and J gave up 4 bases, with 5 bases separating them. This specimen belongs to a study of T cell repertoires in cytomegalovirus infection. Study-level background: Based on public TCR beta signatures, there were indications of CMV infection and of a matching HLA type. Broader study findings: Predominance within the ex vivo response was attributable to HLA-C-restricted CMV-specific TCR beta clonotypes. Cumulative frequency (of public TCR beta family members) identified carriers of CMV plus the relevant HLA.

TCRdb itself ran the reads through MiXCR, one entry per CDR3 protein. This sample has under 200,000 distinct CDR3 sequences; 7.5% to 10% occur once, and the top ten carry 4.6%. V gene TRBV6-2 or TRBV6-3 combines with J gene TRBJ1-1; D gene unclear. The TCR originated in a human donor in good health (CMV status not recorded). Some clones in this sample may be carry-over from other donors' samples. The sequenced sample was PBMCs. CDR3 in amino acids: CASSYGGTEAFF. In DNA form, the CDR3 reads TGTGCCAGCAGTTACGGAGGCACTGAAGCTTTCTTT.